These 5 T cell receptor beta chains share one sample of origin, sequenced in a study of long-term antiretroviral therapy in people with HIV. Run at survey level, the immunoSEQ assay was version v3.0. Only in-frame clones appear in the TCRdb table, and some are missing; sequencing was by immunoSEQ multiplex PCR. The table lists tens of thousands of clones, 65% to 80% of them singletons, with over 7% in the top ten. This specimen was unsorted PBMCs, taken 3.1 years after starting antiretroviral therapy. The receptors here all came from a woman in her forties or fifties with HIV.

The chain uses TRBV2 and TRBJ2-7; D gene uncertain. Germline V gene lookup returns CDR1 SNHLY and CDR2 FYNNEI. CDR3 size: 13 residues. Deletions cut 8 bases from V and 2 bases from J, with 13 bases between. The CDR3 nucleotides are TGTGCCAGCCGTGTGGCCGGAGCCTACGAGCAGTACTTC. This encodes CASRVAGAYEQYF.

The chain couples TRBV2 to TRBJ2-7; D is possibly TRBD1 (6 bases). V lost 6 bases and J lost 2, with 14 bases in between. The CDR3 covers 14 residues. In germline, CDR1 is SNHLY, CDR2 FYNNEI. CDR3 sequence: CASRTGQMAYEQYF. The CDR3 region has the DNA TGTGCCAGCAGGACTGGACAGATGGCCTACGAGCAGTACTTC. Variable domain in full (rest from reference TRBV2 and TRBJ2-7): EPEVTQTPSHQVTQMGQEVILRCVPISNHLYFYWYRQILGQKVEFLVSFYNNEISEKSEIFDDQFSVERPDGSNFTLKIRSTKLEDSAMYFCASRTGQMAYEQYFGPGTRLTVT.

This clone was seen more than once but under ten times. DNA for the CDR3: TGCGCCAGCAGCTCGGGCGGGGGGGACTACAATGAGCAGTTCTTC. Its protein product is CASSSGGGDYNEQFF. This chain joins TRBV5-1 and TRBJ2-1, with TRBD2 matching 9 bases. From germline, CDR1 is SGHRS and CDR2 YFSETQ. Trimming cost V 3 bases and J 3 bases; bases outside gene matches: 4. The CDR3 contains 15 residues.

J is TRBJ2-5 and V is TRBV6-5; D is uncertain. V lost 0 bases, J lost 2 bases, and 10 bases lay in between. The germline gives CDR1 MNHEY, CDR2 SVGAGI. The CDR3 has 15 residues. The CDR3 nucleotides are TGTGCCAGCAGTTACTCGATAAAGGTTCAAGAGACCCAGTACTTC. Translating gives CASSYSIKVQETQYF.

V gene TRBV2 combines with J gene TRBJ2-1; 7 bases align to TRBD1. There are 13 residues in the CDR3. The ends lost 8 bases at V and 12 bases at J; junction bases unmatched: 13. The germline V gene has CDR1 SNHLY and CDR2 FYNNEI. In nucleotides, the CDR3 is TGTGCCAGCCAAGAAACAGGGGCGTATAGGCAGTTCTTC. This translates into CASQETGAYRQFF. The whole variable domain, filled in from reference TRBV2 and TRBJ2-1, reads EPEVTQTPSHQVTQMGQEVILRCVPISNHLYFYWYRQILGQKVEFLVSFYNNEISEKSEIFDDQFSVERPDGSNFTLKIRSTKLEDSAMYFCASQETGAYRQFFGPGTRLTVL.